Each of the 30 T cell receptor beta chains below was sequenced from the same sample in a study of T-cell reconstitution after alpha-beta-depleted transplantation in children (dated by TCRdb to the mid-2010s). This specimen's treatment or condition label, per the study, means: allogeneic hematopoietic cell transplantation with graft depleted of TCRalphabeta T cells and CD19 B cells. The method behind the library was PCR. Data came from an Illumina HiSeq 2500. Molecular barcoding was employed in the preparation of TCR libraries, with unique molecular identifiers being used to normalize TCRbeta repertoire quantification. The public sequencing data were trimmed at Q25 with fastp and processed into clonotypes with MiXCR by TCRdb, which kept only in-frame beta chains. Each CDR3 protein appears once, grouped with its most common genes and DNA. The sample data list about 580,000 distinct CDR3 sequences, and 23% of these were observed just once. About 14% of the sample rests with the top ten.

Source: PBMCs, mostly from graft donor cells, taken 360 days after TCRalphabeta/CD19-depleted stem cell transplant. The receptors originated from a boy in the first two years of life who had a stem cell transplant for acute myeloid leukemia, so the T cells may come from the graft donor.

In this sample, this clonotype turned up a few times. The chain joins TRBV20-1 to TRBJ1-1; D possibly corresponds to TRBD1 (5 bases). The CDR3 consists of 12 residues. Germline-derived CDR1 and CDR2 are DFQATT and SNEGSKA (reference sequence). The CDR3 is CSVGPSNTEAFF. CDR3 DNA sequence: TGCAGCGTGGGACCGTCGAACACTGAAGCTTTCTTT.

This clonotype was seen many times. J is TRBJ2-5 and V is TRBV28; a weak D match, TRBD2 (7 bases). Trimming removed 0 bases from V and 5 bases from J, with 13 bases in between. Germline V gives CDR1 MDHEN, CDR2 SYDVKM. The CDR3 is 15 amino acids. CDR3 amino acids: CASSLWSGGDETQYF. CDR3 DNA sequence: TGTGCCAGCAGTTTATGGTCGGGGGGCGATGAGACCCAGTACTTC.

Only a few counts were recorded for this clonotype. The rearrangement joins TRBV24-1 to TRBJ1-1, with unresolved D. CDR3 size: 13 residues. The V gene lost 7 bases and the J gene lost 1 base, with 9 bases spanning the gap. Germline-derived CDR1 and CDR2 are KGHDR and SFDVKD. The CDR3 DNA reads TGTGCCACCAGAGGAGGCGGGAACACTGAAGCTTTCTTT. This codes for CATRGGGNTEAFF.

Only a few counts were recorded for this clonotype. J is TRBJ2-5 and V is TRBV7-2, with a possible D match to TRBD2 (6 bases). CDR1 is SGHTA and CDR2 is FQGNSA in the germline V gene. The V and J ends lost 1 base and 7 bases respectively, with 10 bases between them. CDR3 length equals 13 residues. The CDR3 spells CASSLGGDGTQYF. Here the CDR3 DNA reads TGTGCCAGCAGCTTAGGGGGGGATGGGACCCAGTACTTC.

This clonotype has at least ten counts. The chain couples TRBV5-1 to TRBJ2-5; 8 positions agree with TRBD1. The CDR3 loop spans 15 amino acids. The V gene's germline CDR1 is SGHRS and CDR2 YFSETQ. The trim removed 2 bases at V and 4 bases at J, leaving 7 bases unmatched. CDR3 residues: CASSLFTGGAETQYF. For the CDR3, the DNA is TGCGCCAGCAGCTTATTTACAGGGGGAGCAGAGACCCAGTACTTC. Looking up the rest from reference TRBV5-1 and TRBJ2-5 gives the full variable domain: KAGVTQTPRYLIKTRGQQVTLSCSPISGHRSVSWYQQTPGQGLQFLFEYFSETQRNKGNFPGRFSGRQFSNSRSEMNVSTLELGDSALYLCASSLFTGGAETQYFGPGTRLLVL.

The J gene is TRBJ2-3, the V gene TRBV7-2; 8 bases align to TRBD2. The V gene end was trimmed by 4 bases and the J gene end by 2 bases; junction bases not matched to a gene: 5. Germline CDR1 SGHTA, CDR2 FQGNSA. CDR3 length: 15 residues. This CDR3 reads CASSSQRGHTDTQYF. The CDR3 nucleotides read TGTGCCAGCAGCTCTCAGCGGGGGCACACAGATACGCAGTATTTT.

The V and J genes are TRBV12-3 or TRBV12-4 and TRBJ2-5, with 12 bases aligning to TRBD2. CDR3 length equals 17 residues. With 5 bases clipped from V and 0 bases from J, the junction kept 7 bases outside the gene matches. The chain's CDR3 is CASSPGLAGRYQETQYF. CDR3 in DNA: TGTGCCAGCAGTCCCGGACTAGCGGGGAGGTACCAAGAGACCCAGTACTTC.

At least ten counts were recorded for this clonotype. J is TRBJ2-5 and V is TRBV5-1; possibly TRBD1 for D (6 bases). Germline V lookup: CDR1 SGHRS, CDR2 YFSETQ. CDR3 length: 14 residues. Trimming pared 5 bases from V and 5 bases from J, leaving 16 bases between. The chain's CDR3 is CASSLNRAGETQYF. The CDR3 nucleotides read TGCGCCAGCAGTTTGAACAGGGCCGGCGAGACCCAGTACTTC. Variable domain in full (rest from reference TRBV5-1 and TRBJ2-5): KAGVTQTPRYLIKTRGQQVTLSCSPISGHRSVSWYQQTPGQGLQFLFEYFSETQRNKGNFPGRFSGRQFSNSRSEMNVSTLELGDSALYLCASSLNRAGETQYFGPGTRLLVL.

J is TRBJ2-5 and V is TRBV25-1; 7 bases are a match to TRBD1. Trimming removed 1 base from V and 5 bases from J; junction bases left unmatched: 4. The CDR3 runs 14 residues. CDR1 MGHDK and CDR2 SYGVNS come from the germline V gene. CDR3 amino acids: CASSEWPQGETQYF. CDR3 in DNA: TGTGCCAGCAGTGAATGGCCACAGGGGGAGACCCAGTACTTC.

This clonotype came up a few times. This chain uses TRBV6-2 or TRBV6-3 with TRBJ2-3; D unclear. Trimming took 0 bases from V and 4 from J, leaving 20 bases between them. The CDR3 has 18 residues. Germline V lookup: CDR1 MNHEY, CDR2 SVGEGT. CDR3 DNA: TGTGCCAGCAGTTACTCGATTCGAGGCCTACGTCGACCAGATACGCAGTATTTT. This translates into CASSYSIRGLRRPDTQYF.

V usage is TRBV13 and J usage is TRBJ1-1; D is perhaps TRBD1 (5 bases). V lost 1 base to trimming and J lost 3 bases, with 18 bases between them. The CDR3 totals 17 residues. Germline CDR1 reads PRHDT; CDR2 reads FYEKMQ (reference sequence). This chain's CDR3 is CASSLAGLGKADTEAFF. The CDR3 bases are TGTGCCAGCAGCTTAGCAGGGCTAGGCAAGGCGGACACTGAAGCTTTCTTT.

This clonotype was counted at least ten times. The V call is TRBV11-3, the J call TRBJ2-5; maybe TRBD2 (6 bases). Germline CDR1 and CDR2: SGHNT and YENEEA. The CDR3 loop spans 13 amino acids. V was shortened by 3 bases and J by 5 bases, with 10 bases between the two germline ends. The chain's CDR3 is CASSLDGGETQYF. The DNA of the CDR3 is TGTGCCAGCAGCTTGGACGGGGGTGAGACCCAGTACTTC.

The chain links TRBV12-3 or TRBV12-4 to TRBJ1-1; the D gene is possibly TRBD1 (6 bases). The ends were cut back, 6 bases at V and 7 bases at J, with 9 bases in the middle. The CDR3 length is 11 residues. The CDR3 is CASSLDSEAFF. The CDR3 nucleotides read TGTGCCAGCAGCCTGGACAGTGAAGCTTTCTTT.

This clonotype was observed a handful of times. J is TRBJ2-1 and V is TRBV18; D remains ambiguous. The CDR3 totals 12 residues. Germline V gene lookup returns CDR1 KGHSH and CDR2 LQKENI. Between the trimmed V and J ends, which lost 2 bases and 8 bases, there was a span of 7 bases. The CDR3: CASSPGYYEQFF. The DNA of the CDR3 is TGTGCCAGCTCACCAGGGTACTATGAGCAGTTCTTC.

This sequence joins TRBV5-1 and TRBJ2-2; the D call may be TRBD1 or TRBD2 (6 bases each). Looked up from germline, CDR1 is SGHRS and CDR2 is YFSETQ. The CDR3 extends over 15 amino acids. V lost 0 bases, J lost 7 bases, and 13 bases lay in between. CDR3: CASSLVTGAGGELFF. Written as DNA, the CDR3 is TGCGCCAGCAGCTTGGTTACGGGGGCCGGCGGGGAGCTGTTTTTT.

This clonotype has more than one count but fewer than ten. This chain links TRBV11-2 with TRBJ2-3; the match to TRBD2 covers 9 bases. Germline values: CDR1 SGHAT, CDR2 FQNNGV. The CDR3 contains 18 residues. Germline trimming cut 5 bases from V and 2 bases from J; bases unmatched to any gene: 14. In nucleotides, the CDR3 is TGTGCCAGCAGCCCTAAGGTCACTAGCGGGTTATACACAGATACGCAGTATTTT. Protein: CASSPKVTSGLYTDTQYF.

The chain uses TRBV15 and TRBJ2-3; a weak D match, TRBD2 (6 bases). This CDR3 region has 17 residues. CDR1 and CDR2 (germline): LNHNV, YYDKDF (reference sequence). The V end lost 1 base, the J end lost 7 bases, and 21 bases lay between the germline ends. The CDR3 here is CATSRVGTPERIHTQYF. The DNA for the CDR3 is TGTGCCACCAGCAGAGTTGGGACTCCCGAAAGGATACATACGCAGTATTTT.

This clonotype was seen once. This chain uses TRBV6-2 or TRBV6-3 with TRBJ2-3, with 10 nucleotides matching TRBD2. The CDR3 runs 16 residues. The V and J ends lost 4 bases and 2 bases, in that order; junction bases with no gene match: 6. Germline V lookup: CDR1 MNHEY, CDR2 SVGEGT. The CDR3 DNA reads TGTGCCAGCAGTTCCAGGACTAGCGGAAACACAGATACGCAGTATTTT. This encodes CASSSRTSGNTDTQYF.

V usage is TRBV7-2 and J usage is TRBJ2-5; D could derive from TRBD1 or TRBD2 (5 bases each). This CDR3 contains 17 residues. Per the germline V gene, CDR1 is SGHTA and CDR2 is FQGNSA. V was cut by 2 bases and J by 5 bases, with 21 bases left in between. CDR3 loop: CASSLSIGDAPWETQYF. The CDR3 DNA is TGTGCCAGCAGCTTAAGCATAGGGGACGCCCCTTGGGAGACCCAGTACTTC. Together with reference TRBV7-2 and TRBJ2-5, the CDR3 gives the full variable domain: GAGVSQSPSNKVTEKGKDVELRCDPISGHTALYWYRQSLGQGLEFLIYFQGNSAPDKSGLPSDRFSAERTGGSVSTLTIQRTQQEDSAVYLCASSLSIGDAPWETQYFGPGTRLLVL.

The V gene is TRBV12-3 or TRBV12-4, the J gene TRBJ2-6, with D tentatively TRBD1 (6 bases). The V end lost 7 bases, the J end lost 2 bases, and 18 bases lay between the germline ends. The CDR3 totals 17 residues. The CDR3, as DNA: TGTGCCAGCAATCGGACCGACTCAGGGGCTGGGGCCAACGTCCTGACTTTC. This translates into CASNRTDSGAGANVLTF.

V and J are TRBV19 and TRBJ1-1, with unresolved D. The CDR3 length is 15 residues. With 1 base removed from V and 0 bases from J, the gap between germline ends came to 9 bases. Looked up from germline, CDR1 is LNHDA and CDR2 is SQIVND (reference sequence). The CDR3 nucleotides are TGTGCCAGTAGTATAGCCGACCGCATGAACACTGAAGCTTTCTTT. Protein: CASSIADRMNTEAFF.

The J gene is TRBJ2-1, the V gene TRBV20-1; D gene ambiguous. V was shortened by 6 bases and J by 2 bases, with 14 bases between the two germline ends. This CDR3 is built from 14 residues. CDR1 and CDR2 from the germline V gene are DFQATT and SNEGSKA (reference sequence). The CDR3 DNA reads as TGCAGTGCCCAAGTCATTGGGCCCTACAATGAGCAGTTCTTC. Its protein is CSAQVIGPYNEQFF.

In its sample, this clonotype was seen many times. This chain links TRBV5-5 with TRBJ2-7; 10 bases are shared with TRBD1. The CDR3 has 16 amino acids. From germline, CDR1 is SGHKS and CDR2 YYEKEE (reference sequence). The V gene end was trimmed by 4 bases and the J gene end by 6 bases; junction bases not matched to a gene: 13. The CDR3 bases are TGTGCCAGCAGCAGAATGCCCTCGGGACAGGGGTCCGAGCAGTACGTC. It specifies CASSRMPSGQGSEQYV.

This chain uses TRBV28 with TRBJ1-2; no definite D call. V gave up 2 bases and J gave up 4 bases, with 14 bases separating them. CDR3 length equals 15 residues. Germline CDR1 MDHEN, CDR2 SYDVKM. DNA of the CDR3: TGTGCCAGCAGTTTAGGGCGCCTAGAGGTCTATGGCTACACCTTC. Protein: CASSLGRLEVYGYTF.

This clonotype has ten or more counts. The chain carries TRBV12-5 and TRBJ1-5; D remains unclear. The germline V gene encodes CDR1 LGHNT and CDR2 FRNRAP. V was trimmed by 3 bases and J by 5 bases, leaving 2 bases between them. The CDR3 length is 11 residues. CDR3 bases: TGTGCTAGTGGTTTTGATCAGCCCCAGCATTTT. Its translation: CASGFDQPQHF.

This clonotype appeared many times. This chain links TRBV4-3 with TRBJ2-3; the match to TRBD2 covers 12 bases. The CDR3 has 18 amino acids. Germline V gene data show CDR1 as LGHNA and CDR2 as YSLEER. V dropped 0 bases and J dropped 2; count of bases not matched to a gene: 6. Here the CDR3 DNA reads TGCGCCAGCAGCCAAGAAACCACTAGCGGGGGGAACACAGATACGCAGTATTTT. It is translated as CASSQETTSGGNTDTQYF.

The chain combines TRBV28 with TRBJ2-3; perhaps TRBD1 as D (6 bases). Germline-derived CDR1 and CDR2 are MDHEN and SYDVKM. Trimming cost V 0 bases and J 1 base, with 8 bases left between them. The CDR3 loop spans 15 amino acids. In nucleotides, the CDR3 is TGTGCCAGCAGTTTATGGAGGACAGGCACAGATACGCAGTATTTT. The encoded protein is CASSLWRTGTDTQYF. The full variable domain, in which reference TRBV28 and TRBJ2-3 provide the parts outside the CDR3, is DVKVTQSSRYLVKRTGEKVFLECVQDMDHENMFWYRQDPGLGLRLIYFSYDVKMKEKGDIPEGYSVSREKKERFSLILESASTNQTSMYLCASSLWRTGTDTQYFGPGTRLTVL.

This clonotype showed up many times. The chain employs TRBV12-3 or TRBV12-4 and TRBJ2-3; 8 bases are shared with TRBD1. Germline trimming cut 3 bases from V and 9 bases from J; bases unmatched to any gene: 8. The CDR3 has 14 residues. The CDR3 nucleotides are TGTGCCAGCAGTTTTACCACAGGGGGAGAAACGCAGTATTTT. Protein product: CASSFTTGGETQYF.

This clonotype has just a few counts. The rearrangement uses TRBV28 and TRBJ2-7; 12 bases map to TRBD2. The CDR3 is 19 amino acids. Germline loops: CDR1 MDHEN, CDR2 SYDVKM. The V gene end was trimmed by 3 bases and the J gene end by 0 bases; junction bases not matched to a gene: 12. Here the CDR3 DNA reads TGTGCCAGCAGTTTGCGGCTAGCGGGGGGGCCCGCAGACTCCTACGAGCAGTACGTC. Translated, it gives CASSLRLAGGPADSYEQYV.

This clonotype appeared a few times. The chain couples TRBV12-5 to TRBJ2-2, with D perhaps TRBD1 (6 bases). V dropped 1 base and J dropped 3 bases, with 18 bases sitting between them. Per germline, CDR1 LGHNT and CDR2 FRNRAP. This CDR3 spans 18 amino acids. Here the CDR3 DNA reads TGTGCTAGTGGTTTGGGGGCCCAGCCGGGACAACACACCGGGGAGCTGTTTTTT. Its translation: CASGLGAQPGQHTGELFF.